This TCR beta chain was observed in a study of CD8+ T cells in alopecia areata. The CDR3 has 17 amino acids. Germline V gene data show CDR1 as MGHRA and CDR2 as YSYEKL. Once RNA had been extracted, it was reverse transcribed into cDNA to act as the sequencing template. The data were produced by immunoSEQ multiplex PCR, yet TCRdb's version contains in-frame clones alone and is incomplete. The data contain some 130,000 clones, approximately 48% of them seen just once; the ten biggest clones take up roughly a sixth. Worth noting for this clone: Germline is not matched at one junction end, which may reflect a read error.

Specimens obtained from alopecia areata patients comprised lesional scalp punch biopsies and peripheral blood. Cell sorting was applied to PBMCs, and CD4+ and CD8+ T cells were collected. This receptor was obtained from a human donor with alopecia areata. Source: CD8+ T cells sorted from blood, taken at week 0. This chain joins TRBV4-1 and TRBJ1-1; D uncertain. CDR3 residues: CASSQDGETVMNTGAFF. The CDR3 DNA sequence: TGCGCCAGCAGCCAAGATGGAGAGACTGTGATGAACACTGGAGCTTTCTTT.